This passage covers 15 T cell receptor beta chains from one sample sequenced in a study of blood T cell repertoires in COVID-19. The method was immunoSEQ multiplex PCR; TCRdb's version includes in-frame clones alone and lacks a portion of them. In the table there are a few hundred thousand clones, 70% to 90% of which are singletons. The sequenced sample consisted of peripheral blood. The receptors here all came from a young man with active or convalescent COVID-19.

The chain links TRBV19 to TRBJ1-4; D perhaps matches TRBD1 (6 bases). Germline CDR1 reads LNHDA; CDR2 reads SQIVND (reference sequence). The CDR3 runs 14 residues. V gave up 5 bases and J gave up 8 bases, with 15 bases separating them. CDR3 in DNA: TGTGCCAGTAGTTGGACCCGGGACACCGAAAAACTGTTTTTT. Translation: CASSWTRDTEKLFF.

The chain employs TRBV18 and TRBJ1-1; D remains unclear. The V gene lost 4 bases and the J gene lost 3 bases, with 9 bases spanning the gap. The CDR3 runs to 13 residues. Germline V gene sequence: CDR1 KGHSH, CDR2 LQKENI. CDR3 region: CASSQGGHTEAFF. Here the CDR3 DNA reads TGTGCCAGCTCACAGGGAGGACACACTGAAGCTTTCTTT.

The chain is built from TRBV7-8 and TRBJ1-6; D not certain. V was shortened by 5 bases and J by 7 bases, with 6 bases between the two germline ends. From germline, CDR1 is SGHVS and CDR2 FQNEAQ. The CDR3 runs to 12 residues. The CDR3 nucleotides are TGTGCCAGCAGCCTCCAGAATTCACCCCTCCACTTT. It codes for CASSLQNSPLHF.

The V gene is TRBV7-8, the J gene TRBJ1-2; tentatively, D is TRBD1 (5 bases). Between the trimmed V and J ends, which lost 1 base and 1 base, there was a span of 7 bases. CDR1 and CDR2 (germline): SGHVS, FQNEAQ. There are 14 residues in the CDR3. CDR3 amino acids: CASSLGQGNYGYTF. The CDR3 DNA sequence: TGTGCCAGCAGCTTAGGGCAGGGTAACTATGGCTACACCTTC.

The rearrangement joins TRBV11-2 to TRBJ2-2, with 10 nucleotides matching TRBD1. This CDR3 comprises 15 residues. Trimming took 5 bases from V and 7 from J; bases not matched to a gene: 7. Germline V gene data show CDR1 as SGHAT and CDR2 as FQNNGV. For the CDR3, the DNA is TGTGCCAGCAGCCGGGGACAGGGGTATGGCGGGGAGCTGTTTTTT. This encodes CASSRGQGYGGELFF.

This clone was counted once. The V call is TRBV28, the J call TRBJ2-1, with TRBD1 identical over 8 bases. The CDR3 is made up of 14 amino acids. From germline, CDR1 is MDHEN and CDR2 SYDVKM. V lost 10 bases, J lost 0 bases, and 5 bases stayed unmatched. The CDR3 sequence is CATNRGTSYNEQFF. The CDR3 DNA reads TGTGCCACGAACAGGGGGACCTCCTACAATGAGCAGTTCTTC.

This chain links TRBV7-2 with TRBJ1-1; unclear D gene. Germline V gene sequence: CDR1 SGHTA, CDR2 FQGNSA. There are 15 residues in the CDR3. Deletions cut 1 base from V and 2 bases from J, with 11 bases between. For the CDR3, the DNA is TGTGCCAGCAGCTTAGTTGACTATACTAACACTGAAGCTTTCTTT. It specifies CASSLVDYTNTEAFF.

This CDR3 is CAWALGHEQYF. CDR3 bases: TGTGCCTGGGCTCTAGGCCACGAGCAGTACTTC. This sequence joins TRBV30 and TRBJ2-7; D is unresolved. From germline, CDR1 is GTSNPN and CDR2 SVGIG (reference sequence). Trimming stripped 5 bases from V and 5 bases from J, with 10 bases between. The CDR3 runs to 11 residues.

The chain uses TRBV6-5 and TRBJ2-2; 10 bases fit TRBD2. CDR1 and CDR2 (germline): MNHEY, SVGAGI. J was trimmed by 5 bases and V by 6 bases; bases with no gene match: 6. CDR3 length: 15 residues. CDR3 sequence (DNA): TGTGCCAGCAGGTTCCTAGCGGGAGTGACCGGGGAGCTGTTTTTT. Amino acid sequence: CASRFLAGVTGELFF.

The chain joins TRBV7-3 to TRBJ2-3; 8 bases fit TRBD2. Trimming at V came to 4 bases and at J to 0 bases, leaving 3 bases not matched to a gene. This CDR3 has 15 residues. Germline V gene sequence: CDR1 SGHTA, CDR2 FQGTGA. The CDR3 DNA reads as TGTGCCAGCAGCTCCGGACTAGCTAGCACAGATACGCAGTATTTT. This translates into CASSSGLASTDTQYF.

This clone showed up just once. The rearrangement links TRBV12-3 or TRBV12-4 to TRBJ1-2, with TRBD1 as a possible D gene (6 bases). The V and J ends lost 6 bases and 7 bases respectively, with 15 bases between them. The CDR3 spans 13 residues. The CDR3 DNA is TGTGCCAGCAGAGTAACAGGGTTAGTTGGCTACACCTTC. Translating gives CASRVTGLVGYTF.

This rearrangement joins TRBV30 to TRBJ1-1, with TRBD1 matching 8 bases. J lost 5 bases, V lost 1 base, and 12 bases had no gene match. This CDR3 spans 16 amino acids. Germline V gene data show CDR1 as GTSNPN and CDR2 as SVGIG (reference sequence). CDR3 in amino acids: CAWSAPGGAIKTEAFF. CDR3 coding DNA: TGTGCCTGGAGTGCCCCAGGGGGCGCGATTAAAACTGAAGCTTTCTTT.

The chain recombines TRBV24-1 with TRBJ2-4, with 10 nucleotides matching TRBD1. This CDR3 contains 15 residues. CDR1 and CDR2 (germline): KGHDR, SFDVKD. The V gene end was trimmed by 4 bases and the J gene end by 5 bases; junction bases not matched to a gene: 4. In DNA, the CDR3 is TGTGCCACCAGTGACCCGACAGGGGGCCAAAACATTCAGTACTTC. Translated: CATSDPTGGQNIQYF.

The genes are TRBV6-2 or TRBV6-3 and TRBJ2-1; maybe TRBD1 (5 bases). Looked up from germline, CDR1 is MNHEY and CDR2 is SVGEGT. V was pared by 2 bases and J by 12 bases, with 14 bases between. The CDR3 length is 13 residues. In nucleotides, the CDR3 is TGTGCCAGCAGTTACCAGGGTTCTCGTGGGCAGTTCTTC. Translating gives CASSYQGSRGQFF.

The CDR3 nucleotides read TGTGCCAGCAGCTCCCCTAGCGGTCGATCCTACAATGAGCAGTTCTTC. This sequence encodes CASSSPSGRSYNEQFF. The chain recombines TRBV5-6 with TRBJ2-1; 7 nucleotides match TRBD2. The CDR3 totals 16 residues. CDR1 and CDR2 (germline): SGHDT, YYEEEE. With V trimmed by 3 bases and J by 1 base, 7 bases remained unmatched.